This TCR beta chain is from a study of beta chain features in type 1 diabetes. Of the isolated RNA, all was reverse transcribed, and so the sequenced material was expressed TCRB transcripts. This table comes from immunoSEQ multiplex PCR, and its TCRdb copy is limited to in-frame clones, with some not included. The sample comprises about 470,000 clones, around 30% of which are singletons, and 0.05% to 0.065% rests with the top ten. The sequencing sample was made of naive CD4+ T cells from blood. This TCR derives from a man between 18 and 29 years old in good health.

Here the CDR3 reads CASSLGIADTGELFF. The CDR3 region has the DNA TGCGCCAGCAGCTTGGGTATAGCGGACACCGGGGAGCTGTTTTTT. The chain links TRBV5-1 to TRBJ2-2; tentatively, D is TRBD2 (6 bases). The CDR3 spans 15 residues. Trimming pared 0 bases from V and 3 bases from J, leaving 9 bases between. Germline CDR1 and CDR2: SGHRS and YFSETQ. Supplemented by reference TRBV5-1 and TRBJ2-2, the full variable domain reads KAGVTQTPRYLIKTRGQQVTLSCSPISGHRSVSWYQQTPGQGLQFLFEYFSETQRNKGNFPGRFSGRQFSNSRSEMNVSTLELGDSALYLCASSLGIADTGELFFGEGSRLTVL.